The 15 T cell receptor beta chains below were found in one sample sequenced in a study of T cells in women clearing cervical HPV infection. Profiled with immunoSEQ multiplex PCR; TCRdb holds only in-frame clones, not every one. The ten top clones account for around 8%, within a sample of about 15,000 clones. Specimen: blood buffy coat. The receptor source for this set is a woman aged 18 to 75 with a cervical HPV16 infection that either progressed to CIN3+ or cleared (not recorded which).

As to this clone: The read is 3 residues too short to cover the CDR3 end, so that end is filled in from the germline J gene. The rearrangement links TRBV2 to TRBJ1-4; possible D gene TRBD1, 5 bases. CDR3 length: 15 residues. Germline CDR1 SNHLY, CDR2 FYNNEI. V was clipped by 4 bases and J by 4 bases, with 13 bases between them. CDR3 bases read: TGTGCCAGCAGTGTGGGAGGGGCGGTTAATGAAAAA. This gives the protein CASSVGGAVNEK. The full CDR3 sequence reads CASSVGGAVNEKLFF.

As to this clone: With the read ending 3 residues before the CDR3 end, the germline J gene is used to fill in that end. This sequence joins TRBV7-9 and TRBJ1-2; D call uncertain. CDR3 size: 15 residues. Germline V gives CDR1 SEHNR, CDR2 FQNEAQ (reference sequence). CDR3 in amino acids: CASSLAGLLRADYTF. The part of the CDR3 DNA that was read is TGTGCCAGCAGCTTAGCAGGACTCCTCCGGGCTGAC.

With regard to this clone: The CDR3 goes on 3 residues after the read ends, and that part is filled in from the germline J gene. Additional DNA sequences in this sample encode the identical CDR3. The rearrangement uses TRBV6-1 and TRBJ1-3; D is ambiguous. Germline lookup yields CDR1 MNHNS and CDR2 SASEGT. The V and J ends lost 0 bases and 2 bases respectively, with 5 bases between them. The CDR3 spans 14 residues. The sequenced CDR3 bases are TGTGCCAGCAGTGAAGCAAGGGCTGGAAACACC. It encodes CASSEARAGNT. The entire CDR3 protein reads CASSEARAGNTIYF.

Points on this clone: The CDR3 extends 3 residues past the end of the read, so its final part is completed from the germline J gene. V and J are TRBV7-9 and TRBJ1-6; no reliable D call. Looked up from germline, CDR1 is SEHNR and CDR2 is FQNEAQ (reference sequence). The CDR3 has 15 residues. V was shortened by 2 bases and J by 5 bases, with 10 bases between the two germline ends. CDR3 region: CASSLFSGDNSPLHF. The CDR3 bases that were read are TGTGCCAGCAGCTTATTCTCGGGTGATAATTCACCC.

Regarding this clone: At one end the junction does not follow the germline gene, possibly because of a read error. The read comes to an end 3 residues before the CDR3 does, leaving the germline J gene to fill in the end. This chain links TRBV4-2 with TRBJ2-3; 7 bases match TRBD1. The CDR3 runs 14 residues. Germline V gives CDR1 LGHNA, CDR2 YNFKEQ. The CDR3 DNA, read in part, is TGCGCCAGCAGCCAAGGCAGGGGGACAGATACG. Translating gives CASSQGRGTDT. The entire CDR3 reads CASSQGRGTDTQYF.

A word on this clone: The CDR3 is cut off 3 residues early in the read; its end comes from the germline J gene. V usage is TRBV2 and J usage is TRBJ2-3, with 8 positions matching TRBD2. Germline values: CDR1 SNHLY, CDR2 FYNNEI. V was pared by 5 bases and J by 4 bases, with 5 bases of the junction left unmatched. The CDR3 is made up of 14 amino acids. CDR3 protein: CASSPSGSADTQYF. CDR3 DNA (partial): TGTGCCAGCAGTCCCAGCGGGAGCGCAGATACG.

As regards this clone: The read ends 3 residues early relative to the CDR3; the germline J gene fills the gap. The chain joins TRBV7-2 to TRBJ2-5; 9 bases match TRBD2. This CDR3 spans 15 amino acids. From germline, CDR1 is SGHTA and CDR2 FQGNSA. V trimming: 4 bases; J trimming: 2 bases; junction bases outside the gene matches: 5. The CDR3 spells CASSSRRGGQETQYF. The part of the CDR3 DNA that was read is TGTGCCAGCAGCTCGAGGCGGGGGGGACAAGAGACC.

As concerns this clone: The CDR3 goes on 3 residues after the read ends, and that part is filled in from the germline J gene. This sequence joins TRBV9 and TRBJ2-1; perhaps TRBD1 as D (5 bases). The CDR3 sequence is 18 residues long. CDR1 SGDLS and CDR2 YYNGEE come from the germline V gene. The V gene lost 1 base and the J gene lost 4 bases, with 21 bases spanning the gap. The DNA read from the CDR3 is TGTGCCAGCAGCGTACTCTCCTACTCTAGGGGTTCGTACAATGAG. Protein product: CASSVLSYSRGSYNE. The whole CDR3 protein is CASSVLSYSRGSYNEQFF.

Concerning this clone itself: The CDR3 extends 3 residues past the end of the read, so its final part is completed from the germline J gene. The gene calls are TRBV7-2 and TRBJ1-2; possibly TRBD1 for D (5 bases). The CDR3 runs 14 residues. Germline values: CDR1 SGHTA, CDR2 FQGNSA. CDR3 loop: CASSFGAGDYDYTF. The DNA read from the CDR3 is TGTGCCAGCAGCTTTGGGGCGGGGGACTACGAC.

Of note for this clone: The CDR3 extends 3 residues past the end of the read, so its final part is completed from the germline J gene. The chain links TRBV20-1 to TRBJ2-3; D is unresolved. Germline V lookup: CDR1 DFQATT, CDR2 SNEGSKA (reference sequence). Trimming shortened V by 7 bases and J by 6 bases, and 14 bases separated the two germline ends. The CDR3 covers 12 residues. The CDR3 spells CSGHPAGDTQYF. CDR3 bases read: TGCAGTGGCCATCCCGCCGGGGATACG.

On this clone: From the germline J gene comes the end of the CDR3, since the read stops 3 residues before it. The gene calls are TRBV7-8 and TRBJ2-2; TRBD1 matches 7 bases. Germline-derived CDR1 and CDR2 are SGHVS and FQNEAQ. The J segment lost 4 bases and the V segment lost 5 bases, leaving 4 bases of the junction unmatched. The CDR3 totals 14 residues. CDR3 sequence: CASSAYRGTGELFF. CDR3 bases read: TGTGCCAGCAGCGCGTACAGGGGCACCGGGGAG. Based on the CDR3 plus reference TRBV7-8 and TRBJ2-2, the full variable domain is GAGVSQSPRYKVAKRGQDVALRCDPISGHVSLFWYQQALGQGPEFLTYFQNEAQLDKSGLPSDRFFAERPEGSVSTLKIQRTQQEDSAVYLCASSAYRGTGELFFGEGSRLTVL.

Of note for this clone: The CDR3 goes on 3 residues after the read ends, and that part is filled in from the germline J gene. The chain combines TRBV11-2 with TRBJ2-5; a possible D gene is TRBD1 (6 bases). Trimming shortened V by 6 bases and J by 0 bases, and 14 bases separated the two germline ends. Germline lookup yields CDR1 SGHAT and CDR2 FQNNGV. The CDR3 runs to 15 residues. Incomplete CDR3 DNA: TGTGCCAGCAGAAAGAGGGACATCTACCAAGAGACC. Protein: CASRKRDIYQET. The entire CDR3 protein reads CASRKRDIYQETQYF.

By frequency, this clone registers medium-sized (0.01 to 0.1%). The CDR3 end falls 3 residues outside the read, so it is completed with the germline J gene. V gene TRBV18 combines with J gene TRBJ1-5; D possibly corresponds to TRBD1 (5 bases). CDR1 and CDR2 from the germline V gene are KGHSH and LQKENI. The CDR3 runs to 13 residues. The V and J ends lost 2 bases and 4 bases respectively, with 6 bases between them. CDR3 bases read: TGTGCCAGCTCACCAGGGGCTAATCAGCCC. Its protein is CASSPGANQP. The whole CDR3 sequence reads CASSPGANQPQHF.

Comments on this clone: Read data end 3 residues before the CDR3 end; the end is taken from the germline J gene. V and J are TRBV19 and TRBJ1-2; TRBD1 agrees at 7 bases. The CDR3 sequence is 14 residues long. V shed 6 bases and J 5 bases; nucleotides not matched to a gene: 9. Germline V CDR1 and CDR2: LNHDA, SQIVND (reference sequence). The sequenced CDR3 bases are TGTGCCAGTAGCCCAGGGGGAAACGCTTATGGC. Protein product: CASSPGGNAYG. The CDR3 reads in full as CASSPGGNAYGYTF.

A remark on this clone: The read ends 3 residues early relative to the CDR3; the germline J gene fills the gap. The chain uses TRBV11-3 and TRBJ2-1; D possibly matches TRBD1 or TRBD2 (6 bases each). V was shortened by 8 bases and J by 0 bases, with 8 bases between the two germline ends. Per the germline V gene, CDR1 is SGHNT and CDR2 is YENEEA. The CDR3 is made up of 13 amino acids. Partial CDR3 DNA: TGTGCCAGCGGAGGGGGCTCCTACAATGAG. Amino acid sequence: CASGGGSYNE. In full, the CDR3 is CASGGGSYNEQFF.